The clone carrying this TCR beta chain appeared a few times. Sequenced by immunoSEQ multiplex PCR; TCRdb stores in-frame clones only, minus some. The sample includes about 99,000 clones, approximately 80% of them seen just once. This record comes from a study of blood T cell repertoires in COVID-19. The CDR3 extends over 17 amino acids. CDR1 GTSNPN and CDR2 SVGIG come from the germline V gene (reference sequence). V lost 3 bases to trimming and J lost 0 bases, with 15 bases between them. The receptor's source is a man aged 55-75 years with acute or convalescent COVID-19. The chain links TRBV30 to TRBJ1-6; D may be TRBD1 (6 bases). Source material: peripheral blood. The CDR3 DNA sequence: TGTGCCTGGAGCCAACTCCAGGGGAGCTCCTATAATTCACCCCTCCACTTT. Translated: CAWSQLQGSSYNSPLHF.